This T cell receptor beta chain was retrieved from a study of spatial heterogeneity in lung cancer. Study-level background: Averaged across combinations, each unique TCR and UMI pairing appeared more than ten times in raw reads, which were uncorrected. Study observations and caveats: Within tumors, counts of expanded alpha and beta TCRs tracked tumor mutation counts. The authors estimated that approximately 6.9% of tumor T cells were covered for alpha chains and about 12% for beta chains.

Germline assignment: CDR1 DFQATT and CDR2 SNEGSKA (reference sequence). The CDR3 consists of 18 residues. Trimming at V came to 0 bases and at J to 7 bases, leaving 16 bases not matched to a gene. One entry per CDR3 protein, called by TCRdb with MiXCR from the 5' RACE reads. The top ten hold more than 6% of the sample, which has 20,000 to 25,000 distinct CDR3 sequences, around 10% seen once. Time point denoted: sample taken at primary tumor resection. Untreated early-stage non-small cell lung cancer patients, over 55 in total, were the donors. A remark on this clonotype: Its antigen is as yet unknown.

V usage is TRBV20-1 and J usage is TRBJ2-2, with 8 bases matching TRBD2. This clonotype was obtained from a male donor with early-stage non-small cell lung cancer. The sequenced sample was lung tumor tissue, obtained at surgery. The CDR3 loop is CSARERISGDPRRGELFF. The CDR3 DNA follows: TGCAGTGCTAGAGAGCGCATTAGCGGGGACCCCAGGCGCGGGGAGCTGTTTTTT.